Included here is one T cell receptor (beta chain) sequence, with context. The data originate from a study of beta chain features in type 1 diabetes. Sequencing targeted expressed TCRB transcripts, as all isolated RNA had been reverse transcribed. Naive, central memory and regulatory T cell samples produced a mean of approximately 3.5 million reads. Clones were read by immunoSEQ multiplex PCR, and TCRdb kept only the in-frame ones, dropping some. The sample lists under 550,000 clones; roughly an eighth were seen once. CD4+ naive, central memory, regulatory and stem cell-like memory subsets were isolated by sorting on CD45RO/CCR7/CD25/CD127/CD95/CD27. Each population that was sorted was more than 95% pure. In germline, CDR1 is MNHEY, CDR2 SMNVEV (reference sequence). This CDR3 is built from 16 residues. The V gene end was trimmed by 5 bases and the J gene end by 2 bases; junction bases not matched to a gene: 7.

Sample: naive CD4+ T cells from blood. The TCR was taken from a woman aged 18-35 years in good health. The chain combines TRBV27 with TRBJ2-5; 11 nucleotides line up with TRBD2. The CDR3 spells CASSPLAGGPQETQYF. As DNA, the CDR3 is TGTGCCAGCAGTCCCCTAGCGGGAGGTCCACAAGAGACCCAGTACTTC.